These 5 T cell receptor beta chains came from one sample sequenced in a study of blood T cell repertoires in COVID-19. Profiling relied on immunoSEQ multiplex PCR, and the TCRdb table lists in-frame clones only, not all of them. The data show a few hundred thousand clones, more than 75% seen once. The material sequenced was PBMCs or T cells enriched from blood (not recorded which). These receptors came from a man aged 35 to 55 in a cohort exposed to, infected with or recovered from COVID-19 (not recorded which).

The chain couples TRBV5-1 to TRBJ1-6, with 7 bases lining up with TRBD1. Germline values: CDR1 SGHRS, CDR2 YFSETQ. After removal of 5 bases from V and 4 bases from J, the junction contained 9 bases not matched to a gene. CDR3 length equals 16 residues. CDR3 DNA: TGCGCCAGCAGGACTAGACCGGGACAGTATAATTCACCCCTCCACTTT. Its translation is CASRTRPGQYNSPLHF.

The chain uses TRBV28 and TRBJ2-7; maybe TRBD2 (6 bases). With 7 bases removed from V and 0 bases from J, the gap between germline ends came to 16 bases. Germline V gives CDR1 MDHEN, CDR2 SYDVKM. The CDR3 spans 15 residues. DNA for the CDR3: TGTGCCAGCAACCCCGGGGTAGCGGACTCCTACGAGCAGTACTTC. Its translation: CASNPGVADSYEQYF.

The gene calls are TRBV5-1 and TRBJ2-7; 10 nucleotides line up with TRBD2. The germline gives CDR1 SGHRS, CDR2 YFSETQ. Losses at the gene ends were 2 bases for V and 2 bases for J; bases not matched to a gene: 1. CDR3 length equals 14 residues. The chain's CDR3 is CASSLSGRAYEQYF. DNA for the CDR3: TGCGCCAGCAGCTTAAGCGGGAGGGCCTACGAGCAGTACTTC.

This clone was detected a few times. The V gene is TRBV2, the J gene TRBJ2-2; D is unresolved. Germline V gene sequence: CDR1 SNHLY, CDR2 FYNNEI. Trimming removed 6 bases from V and 6 bases from J, with 11 bases in between. The CDR3 has 13 residues. The DNA of the CDR3 is TGTGCCAGCAGGAGCGCCACCCCCGGGGAGCTGTTTTTT. Encoded protein: CASRSATPGELFF. Supplemented by reference TRBV2 and TRBJ2-2, the full variable domain reads EPEVTQTPSHQVTQMGQEVILRCVPISNHLYFYWYRQILGQKVEFLVSFYNNEISEKSEIFDDQFSVERPDGSNFTLKIRSTKLEDSAMYFCASRSATPGELFFGEGSRLTVL.

This chain links TRBV6-6 with TRBJ2-7, with D unresolved. The CDR3 extends over 15 amino acids. The germline V and J ends were trimmed by 5 bases and 5 bases, with 19 bases remaining between them. The germline V gene encodes CDR1 MNHNY and CDR2 SVGAGI (reference sequence). The CDR3, as DNA: TGTGCCAGCAGTCTCGTTTACAGACCCCAGAACGAGCAGTACTTC. Translated: CASSLVYRPQNEQYF.